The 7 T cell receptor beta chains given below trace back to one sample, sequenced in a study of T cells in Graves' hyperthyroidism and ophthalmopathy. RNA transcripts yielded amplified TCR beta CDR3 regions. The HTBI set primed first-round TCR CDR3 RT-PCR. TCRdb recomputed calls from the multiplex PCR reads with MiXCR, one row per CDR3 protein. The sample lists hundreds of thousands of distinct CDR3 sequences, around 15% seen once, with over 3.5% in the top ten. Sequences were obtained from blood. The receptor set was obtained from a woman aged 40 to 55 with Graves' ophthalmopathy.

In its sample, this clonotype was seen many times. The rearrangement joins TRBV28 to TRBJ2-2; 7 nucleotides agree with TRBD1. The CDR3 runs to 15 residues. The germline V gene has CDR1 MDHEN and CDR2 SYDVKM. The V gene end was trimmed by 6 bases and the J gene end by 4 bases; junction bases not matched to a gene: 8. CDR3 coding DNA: TGTGCCAGCAGGCTACAGGGGTCGGGCACCGGGGAGCTGTTTTTT. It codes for CASRLQGSGTGELFF.

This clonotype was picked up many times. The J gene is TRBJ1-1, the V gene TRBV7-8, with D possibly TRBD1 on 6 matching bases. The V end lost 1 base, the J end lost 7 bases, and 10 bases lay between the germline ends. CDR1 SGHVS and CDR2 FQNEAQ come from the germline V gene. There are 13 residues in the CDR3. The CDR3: CASSLDLDSEAFF. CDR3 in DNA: TGTGCCAGCAGCTTAGACCTGGACAGTGAAGCTTTCTTT.

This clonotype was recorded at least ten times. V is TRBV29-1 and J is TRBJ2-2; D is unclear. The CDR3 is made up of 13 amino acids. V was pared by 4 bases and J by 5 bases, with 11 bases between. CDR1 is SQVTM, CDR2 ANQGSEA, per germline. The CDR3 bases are TGCAGCGTTGGCCTAGTAAGGACCGGGGAGCTGTTTTTT. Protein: CSVGLVRTGELFF.

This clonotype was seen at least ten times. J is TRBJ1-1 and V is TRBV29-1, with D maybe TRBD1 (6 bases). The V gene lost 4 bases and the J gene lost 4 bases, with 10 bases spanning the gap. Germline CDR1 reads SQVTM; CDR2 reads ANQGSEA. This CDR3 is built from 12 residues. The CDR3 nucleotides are TGCAGCGTTGCACAGGGTGGCACTGAAGCTTTCTTT. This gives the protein CSVAQGGTEAFF.

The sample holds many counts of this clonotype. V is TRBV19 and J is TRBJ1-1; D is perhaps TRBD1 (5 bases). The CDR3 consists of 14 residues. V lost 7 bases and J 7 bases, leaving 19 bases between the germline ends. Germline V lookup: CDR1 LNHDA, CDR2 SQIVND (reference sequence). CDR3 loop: CASILRDRGGEAFF. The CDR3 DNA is TGTGCCAGTATTCTCCGGGACCGTGGCGGTGAAGCTTTCTTT.

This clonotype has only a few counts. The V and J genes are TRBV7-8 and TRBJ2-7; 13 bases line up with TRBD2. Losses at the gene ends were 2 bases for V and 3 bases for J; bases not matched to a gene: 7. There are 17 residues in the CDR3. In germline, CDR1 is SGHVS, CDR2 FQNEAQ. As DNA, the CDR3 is TGTGCCAGCAGCTTATTTGGTGGGACTAGCGGGATCTACGAGCAGTACTTC. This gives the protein CASSLFGGTSGIYEQYF.

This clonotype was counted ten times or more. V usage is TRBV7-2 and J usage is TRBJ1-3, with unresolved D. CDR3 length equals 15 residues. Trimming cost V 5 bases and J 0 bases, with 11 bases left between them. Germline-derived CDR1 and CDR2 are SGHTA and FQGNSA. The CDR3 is CASSRGASSGNTIYF. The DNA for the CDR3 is TGTGCCAGCAGCCGAGGAGCAAGCTCTGGAAACACCATATATTTT. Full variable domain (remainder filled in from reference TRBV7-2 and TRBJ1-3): GAGVSQSPSNKVTEKGKDVELRCDPISGHTALYWYRQSLGQGLEFLIYFQGNSAPDKSGLPSDRFSAERTGGSVSTLTIQRTQQEDSAVYLCASSRGASSGNTIYFGEGSWLTVV.